The clone carrying this T cell receptor beta chain has only a few counts. Its antigen is not known. This sample is drawn from a study of T cell repertoires in cytomegalovirus infection. Study information: CMV infection plus the matching HLA type was flagged by public TCR beta signatures. General study results and limits: HLA-C-restricted CMV clonotypes gave the most frequent clonotype in two of eight donors.

The CDR3 covers 13 residues. V gave up 5 bases and J gave up 10 bases; unmatched junction bases: 10. The germline V gene has CDR1 MNHEY and CDR2 SVGAGI. TCRdb re-analysed the reads in MiXCR, keeping a single row per CDR3 protein. The table includes hundreds of thousands of distinct CDR3 sequences, 35% detected once. The source of this sequence is a human donor in good health (CMV status not recorded). Some clones in this sample may be carry-over from other donors' samples. The chain links TRBV6-5 to TRBJ1-2, with 7 bases that match TRBD1. The sample was PBMCs. This chain's CDR3 is CASSGGTEELYTF. The CDR3, as DNA: TGTGCCAGCAGTGGGGGGACAGAAGAACTCTACACCTTC.